This T cell receptor beta chain was captured in a study of blood T cell repertoires in COVID-19. CDR3 length: 14 residues. Germline assignment: CDR1 SGHRS and CDR2 YFSETQ. The ends were cut back, 6 bases at V and 0 bases at J, with 11 bases in the middle. This table comes from immunoSEQ multiplex PCR, and its TCRdb copy is limited to in-frame clones, with some not included. The sample lists roughly 13,000 clones; roughly 78% were seen once. This clone was seen a few times. The source of this sequence is a human donor in a cohort sampled during active COVID-19. This chain joins TRBV5-1 and TRBJ2-3; D remains ambiguous. Sequencing used peripheral blood. Here the CDR3 reads CASNPGTSTDTQYF. The CDR3 DNA reads as TGCGCCAGCAACCCTGGTACTAGCACAGATACGCAGTATTTT.